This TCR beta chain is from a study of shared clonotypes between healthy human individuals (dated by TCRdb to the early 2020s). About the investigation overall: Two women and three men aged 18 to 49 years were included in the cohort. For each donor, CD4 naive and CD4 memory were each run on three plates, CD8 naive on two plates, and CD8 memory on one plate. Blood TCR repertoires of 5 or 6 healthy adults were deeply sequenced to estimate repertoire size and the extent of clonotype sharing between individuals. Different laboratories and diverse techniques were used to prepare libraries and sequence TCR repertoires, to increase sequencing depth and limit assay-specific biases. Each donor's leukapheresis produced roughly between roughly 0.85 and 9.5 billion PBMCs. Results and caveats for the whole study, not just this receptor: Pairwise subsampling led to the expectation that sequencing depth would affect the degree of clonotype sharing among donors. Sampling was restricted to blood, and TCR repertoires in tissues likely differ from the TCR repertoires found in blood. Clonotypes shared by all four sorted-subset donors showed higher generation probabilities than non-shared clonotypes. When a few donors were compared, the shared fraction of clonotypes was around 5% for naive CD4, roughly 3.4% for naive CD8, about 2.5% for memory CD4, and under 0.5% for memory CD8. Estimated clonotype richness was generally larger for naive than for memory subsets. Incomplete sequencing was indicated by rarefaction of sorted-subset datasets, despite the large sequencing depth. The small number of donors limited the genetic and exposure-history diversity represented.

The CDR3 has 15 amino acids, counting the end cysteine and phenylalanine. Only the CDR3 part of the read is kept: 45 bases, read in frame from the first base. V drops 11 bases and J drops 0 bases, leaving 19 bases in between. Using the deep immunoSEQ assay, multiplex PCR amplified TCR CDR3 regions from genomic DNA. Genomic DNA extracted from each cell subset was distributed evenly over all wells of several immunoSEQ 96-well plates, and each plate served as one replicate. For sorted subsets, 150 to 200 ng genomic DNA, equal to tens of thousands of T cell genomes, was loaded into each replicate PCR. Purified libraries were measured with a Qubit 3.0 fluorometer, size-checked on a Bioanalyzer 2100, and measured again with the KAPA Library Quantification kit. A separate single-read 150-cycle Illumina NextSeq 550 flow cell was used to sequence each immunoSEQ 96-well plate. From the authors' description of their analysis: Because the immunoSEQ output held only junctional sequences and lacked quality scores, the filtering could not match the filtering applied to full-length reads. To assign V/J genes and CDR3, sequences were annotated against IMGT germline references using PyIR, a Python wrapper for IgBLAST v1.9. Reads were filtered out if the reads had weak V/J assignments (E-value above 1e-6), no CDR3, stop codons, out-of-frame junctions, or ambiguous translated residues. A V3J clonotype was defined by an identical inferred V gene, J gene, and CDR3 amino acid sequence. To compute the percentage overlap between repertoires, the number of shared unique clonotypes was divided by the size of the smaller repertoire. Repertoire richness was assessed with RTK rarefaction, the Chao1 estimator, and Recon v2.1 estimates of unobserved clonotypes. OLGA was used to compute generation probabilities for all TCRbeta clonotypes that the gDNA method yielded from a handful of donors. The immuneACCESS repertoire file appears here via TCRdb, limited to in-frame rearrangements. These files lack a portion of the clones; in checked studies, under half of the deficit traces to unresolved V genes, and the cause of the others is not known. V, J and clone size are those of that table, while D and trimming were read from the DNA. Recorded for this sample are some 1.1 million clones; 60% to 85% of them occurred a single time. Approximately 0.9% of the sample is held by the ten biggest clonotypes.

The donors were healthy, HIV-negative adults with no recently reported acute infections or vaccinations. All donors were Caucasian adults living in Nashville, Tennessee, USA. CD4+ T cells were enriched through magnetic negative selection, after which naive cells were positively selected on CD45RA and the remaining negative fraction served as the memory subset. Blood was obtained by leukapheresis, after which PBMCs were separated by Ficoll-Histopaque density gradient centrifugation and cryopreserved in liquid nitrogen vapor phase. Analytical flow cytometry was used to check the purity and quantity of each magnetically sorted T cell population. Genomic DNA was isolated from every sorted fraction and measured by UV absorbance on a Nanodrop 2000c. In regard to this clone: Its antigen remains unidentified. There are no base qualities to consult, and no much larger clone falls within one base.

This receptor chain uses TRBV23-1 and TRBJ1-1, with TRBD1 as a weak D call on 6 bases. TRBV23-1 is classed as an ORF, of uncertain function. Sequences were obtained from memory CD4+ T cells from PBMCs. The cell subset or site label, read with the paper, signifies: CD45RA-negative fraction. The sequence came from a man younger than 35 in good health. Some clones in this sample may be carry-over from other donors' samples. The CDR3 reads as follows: CALPKDSGMNTEAFF. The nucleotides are TGCGCCCTACCAAAGGACAGTGGCATGAACACTGAAGCTTTCTTT.